Presented here are 17 T cell receptor beta chains from one specimen sequenced in a study of T cells in Graves' hyperthyroidism and ophthalmopathy. RNA transcripts gave rise to amplified TCR beta CDR3 regions. RT-PCR in the first round (using the HTBI primer set) targeted the TCR CDR3. One entry per CDR3 protein, called by TCRdb with MiXCR from the multiplex PCR reads. The profile shows over 450,000 distinct CDR3 sequences, around 15% of them singletons. The source material was blood. The receptors here all came from a woman in her late teens or twenties with Graves' hyperthyroidism.

This chain connects TRBV7-9 to TRBJ2-1; D is ambiguous. The V gene's germline CDR1 is SEHNR and CDR2 FQNEAQ (reference sequence). Trimming left V 5 bases short and J 6 bases short, with 14 bases between. This CDR3 comprises 14 residues. CDR3 protein: CASSPSPYFNEQFF. The CDR3 DNA reads TGTGCCAGCAGCCCATCCCCCTACTTCAATGAGCAGTTCTTC.

Many counts were recorded for this clonotype. The V and J genes are TRBV28 and TRBJ1-3, with D possibly being TRBD1 (6 bases). V was clipped by 3 bases and J by 7 bases, with 19 bases between them. CDR3 length equals 16 residues. Germline V CDR1 and CDR2: MDHEN, SYDVKM. CDR3 DNA sequence: TGTGCCAGCAGTTTCAAGGACAGCCGTTCTCGGAACACCATATATTTT. It codes for CASSFKDSRSRNTIYF.

At least ten counts were recorded for this clonotype. This chain connects TRBV6-1 to TRBJ2-7; TRBD1 matches 8 bases. V lost 6 bases and J lost 0; bases outside the gene matches: 4. The germline V gene has CDR1 MNHNS and CDR2 SASEGT. This CDR3 has 14 residues. In DNA, the CDR3 is TGTGCCAGCAGGGACAGGGTGAACTCCTACGAGCAGTACTTC. It yields the protein CASRDRVNSYEQYF.

This clonotype was recorded a few times. The rearrangement joins TRBV6-2 or TRBV6-3 to TRBJ2-1, with 14 bases fitting TRBD2. The germline gives CDR1 MNHEY, CDR2 SVGEGT. The J segment lost 7 bases and the V segment lost 7 bases, leaving 9 bases of the junction unmatched. The CDR3 is made up of 16 amino acids. CDR3 loop: CASNPTGTSGGNEQFF. The CDR3 region has the DNA TGTGCCAGCAACCCCACAGGGACTAGCGGGGGTAATGAGCAGTTCTTC.

At least ten counts were recorded for this clonotype. The chain links TRBV20-1 to TRBJ2-1; D unresolved. Germline V CDR1 and CDR2: DFQATT, SNEGSKA (reference sequence). There are 13 residues in the CDR3. V shed 8 bases and J shed 0 bases, with 11 bases lying between them. The CDR3 protein is CSLSRSSYNEQFF. CDR3 sequence (DNA): TGCAGTCTAAGCCGGAGCTCCTACAATGAGCAGTTCTTC.

This clonotype was observed many times. Here the CDR3 reads CASSVTGGGEETQYF. The CDR3 DNA is TGTGCCAGCAGTGTAACAGGGGGCGGAGAAGAGACCCAGTACTTC. The chain joins TRBV12-3 or TRBV12-4 to TRBJ2-5, with 9 bases aligning to TRBD1. This CDR3 has 15 residues. V was pared by 5 bases and J by 3 bases, with 7 bases of the junction left unmatched.

The chain carries TRBV6-2 or TRBV6-3 and TRBJ2-5; D is possibly TRBD2 (5 bases). The CDR3 has 13 amino acids. Looked up from germline, CDR1 is MNHEY and CDR2 is SVGEGT. Trimming took off 3 bases at V and 2 bases at J, with 7 bases between the two ends. The CDR3 reads CASSYRDQETQYF. The CDR3 DNA follows: TGTGCCAGCAGTTATCGGGATCAAGAGACCCAGTACTTC.

This clonotype has at least ten counts. The junction does not match germline at one end; this may be a read error. The rearrangement joins TRBV19 to TRBJ1-5, with a possible D match to TRBD1 (6 bases). This CDR3 contains 17 residues. Germline loops: CDR1 LNHDA, CDR2 SQIVND (reference sequence). The chain's CDR3 is CASSPLLTRDNDQPQRF. The CDR3 DNA follows: TGTGCCAGTAGCCCCCTACTTACCCGGGACAATGATCAGCCCCAGCGTTTT. The whole variable domain, filled in from reference TRBV19 and TRBJ1-5, reads DGGITQSPKYLFRKEGQNVTLSCEQNLNHDAMYWYRQDPGQGLRLIYYSQIVNDFQKGDIAEGYSVSREKKESFPLTVTSAQKNPTAFYLCASSPLLTRDNDQPQRFGDGTRLSIL.

The gene calls are TRBV27 and TRBJ2-7, with 9 bases matching TRBD1. CDR1 is MNHEY, CDR2 SMNVEV, per germline (reference sequence). CDR3 length: 15 residues. V lost 7 bases to trimming and J lost 5 bases; unmatched junction nucleotides: 12. CDR3 sequence reads: CASKHPGTGLHEQYF. CDR3 in DNA: TGTGCCAGCAAACATCCCGGGACAGGGCTCCACGAGCAGTACTTC.

Concerning this clonotype itself: Possible read error: a much larger clone is one base away. V is TRBV11-3 and J is TRBJ1-3, with 8 nucleotides matching TRBD1. This CDR3 is built from 15 residues. Germline values: CDR1 SGHNT, CDR2 YENEEA. The CDR3 bases are TGTGCCAGCAGCTGGACAGGGATCTCTGGAAACACCATATCTTTT. Translation: CASSWTGISGNTISF.

There are many counts of this clonotype. The V and J genes are TRBV20-1 and TRBJ2-7; 9 bases fit TRBD2. J gave up 2 bases and V 3 bases, and 17 bases lay outside the gene matches. The CDR3 spans 18 residues. Germline-derived CDR1 and CDR2 are DFQATT and SNEGSKA (reference sequence). CDR3 protein: CSASPRLAVARGAYEQYF. The DNA for the CDR3 is TGCAGTGCTAGCCCTAGACTAGCGGTCGCCAGGGGAGCCTACGAGCAGTACTTC.

This clonotype was observed many times. CDR3 sequence (DNA): TGTGCCAGCAGTGAAGCTATTGGCCGAGACGCGAGGCTCTATGGCTACACCTTC. Translated, it gives CASSEAIGRDARLYGYTF. The V gene is TRBV2, the J gene TRBJ1-2; D call uncertain. This CDR3 is built from 18 residues. Deletions cut 0 bases from V and 4 bases from J, with 21 bases between. Germline-derived CDR1 and CDR2 are SNHLY and FYNNEI.

This sequence joins TRBV9 and TRBJ2-3; 7 nucleotides line up with TRBD2. The trim removed 7 bases at V and 2 bases at J, leaving 4 bases unmatched. The CDR3 length is 13 residues. Looked up from germline, CDR1 is SGDLS and CDR2 is YYNGEE. The chain's CDR3 is CASGRDPTDTQYF. The DNA of the CDR3 is TGTGCCAGCGGGAGGGACCCCACAGATACGCAGTATTTT.

This clonotype was observed many times. This rearrangement joins TRBV7-9 to TRBJ2-7; D not resolved. Germline V gene lookup returns CDR1 SEHNR and CDR2 FQNEAQ (reference sequence). V shed 1 base and J shed 2 bases, with 6 bases lying between them. This CDR3 is built from 13 residues. CDR3 amino acids: CASSLVGAYEQYF. For the CDR3, the DNA is TGTGCCAGCAGCTTAGTGGGCGCCTACGAGCAGTACTTC.

This clonotype was counted only a few times. The chain has TRBV5-1 and TRBJ1-6; D is perhaps TRBD1 (6 bases). There are 15 residues in the CDR3. Trimming shortened V by 1 base and J by 5 bases, and 10 bases separated the two germline ends. Per the germline V gene, CDR1 is SGHRS and CDR2 is YFSETQ. CDR3 sequence (DNA): TGCGCCAGCAGCTTGTCGGACAGAAATAATTCACCCCTCCACTTT. Its protein is CASSLSDRNNSPLHF.

This clonotype was recorded many times. V gene TRBV4-2 combines with J gene TRBJ2-7, with D possibly being TRBD2 (7 bases). Germline V CDR1 and CDR2: LGHNA, YNFKEQ. The CDR3 is 18 residues long. V shed 1 base and J shed 2 bases, with 21 bases lying between them. Here the CDR3 reads CASSQGGGGDTTTYEQYF. The CDR3 DNA follows: TGTGCCAGCAGCCAAGGCGGGGGAGGGGACACTACTACCTACGAGCAGTACTTC.

This clonotype was counted a few times. This chain connects TRBV6-6 to TRBJ1-2, with D perhaps TRBD1 (5 bases). V lost 2 bases and J lost 8, with 12 bases in between. The germline gives CDR1 MNHNY, CDR2 SVGAGI (reference sequence). This CDR3 has 13 residues. DNA of the CDR3: TGTGCCAGCAGTTACCAGGGCCAGGAGGGCTACACCTTC. Its protein product is CASSYQGQEGYTF.